This TCR beta chain was sequenced in a study of CD4+ T cells in melanoma. This CDR3 has 14 residues. In germline, CDR1 is SNHLY, CDR2 FYNNEI. The ends were cut back, 3 bases at V and 5 bases at J, with 10 bases in the middle. Notes on the study in general: Diverse differentiation states were reported for melanoma neoantigen-specific CD4+ T cells.

Profiling relied on immunoSEQ multiplex PCR, and the TCRdb table lists in-frame clones only, not all of them. Here the sample spans 8,500 to 10,000 clones, roughly 70% being singletons. Comment on this clone: Its target is not known.

J is TRBJ1-4 and V is TRBV2; D is undetermined. The sample consisted of cells from a culture (not recorded whether cultured in vitro). The receptor was isolated from a human donor with melanoma. The chain's CDR3 is CASSDGGGNEKLFF. Written as DNA, the CDR3 is TGTGCCAGCAGTGATGGCGGCGGGAATGAAAAACTGTTTTTT.